This T cell receptor beta chain was identified in a study of T cell repertoires in cytomegalovirus infection. Note on this clonotype: Its antigen is unidentified.

Germline CDR1 SGHVS, CDR2 FNYEAQ. The CDR3 has 18 amino acids. V lost 5 bases and J lost 5; bases outside the gene matches: 16. MiXCR, run by TCRdb on the reads, gives a single entry per CDR3 protein. The table includes around 120,000 distinct CDR3 sequences, roughly 40% detected once. The input for sequencing was CD8+ T cells from cultured PBMCs, taken from culture after CMV antigen stimulation. J is TRBJ2-3 and V is TRBV7-6; TRBD1 agrees at 10 bases. The receptor comes from a human donor in good health (CMV status not recorded). Some clones in this sample may be carry-over from other donors' samples. CDR3 sequence reads: CASSQDRGTPTGKDTQYF. CDR3 sequence (DNA): TGTGCCAGCAGCCAGGACAGGGGGACGCCTACCGGGAAAGATACGCAGTATTTT.